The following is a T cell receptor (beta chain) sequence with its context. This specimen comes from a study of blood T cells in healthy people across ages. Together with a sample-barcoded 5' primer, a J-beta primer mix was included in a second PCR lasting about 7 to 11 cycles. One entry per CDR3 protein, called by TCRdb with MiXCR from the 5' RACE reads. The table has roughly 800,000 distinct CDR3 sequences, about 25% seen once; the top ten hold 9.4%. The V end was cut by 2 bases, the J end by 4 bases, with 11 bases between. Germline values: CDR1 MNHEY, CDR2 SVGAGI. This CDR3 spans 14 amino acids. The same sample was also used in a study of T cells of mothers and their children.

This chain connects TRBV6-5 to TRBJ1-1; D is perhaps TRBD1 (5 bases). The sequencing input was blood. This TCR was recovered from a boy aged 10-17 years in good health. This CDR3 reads CASSYAGRGTEAFF. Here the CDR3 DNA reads TGTGCCAGCAGTTACGCGGGGAGGGGCACTGAAGCTTTCTTT.